This T cell receptor (beta chain) was sequenced in a study of cytomegalovirus exposure and HLA in healthy donors. Use of 60 Vbeta and 13 Jbeta primers characterized the PCR. The assay was immunoSEQ multiplex PCR, and TCRdb's table has in-frame clones only and misses some. The repertoire consists of 150,000 to 200,000 clones, with roughly 12% occurring once and the leading ten covering 7.8%. Whole-study findings and limits: Despite most TCR sequences being rare, some public TCRs occurred in many donors. Earlier analysis yielded a pattern in which most TCR beta V segments were productive about 90% or about 30% of the time.

On this clone itself: Its antigen is undetermined.

V shed 4 bases and J shed 2 bases, with 17 bases lying between them. Per the germline V gene, CDR1 is WSHSY and CDR2 is SAAADI. CDR3 length: 16 residues. It was healthy bone marrow donors who served as donors. This clonotype was obtained from a man over 45 in good health and CMV-seropositive. The chain links TRBV10-2 to TRBJ1-1; D possibly corresponds to TRBD1 (6 bases). Sequencing input: PBMCs. CDR3 DNA sequence: TGCGCCAGCAGTGTGTCGATCCTGGGACAAAACACTGAAGCTTTCTTT. This translates into CASSVSILGQNTEAFF.